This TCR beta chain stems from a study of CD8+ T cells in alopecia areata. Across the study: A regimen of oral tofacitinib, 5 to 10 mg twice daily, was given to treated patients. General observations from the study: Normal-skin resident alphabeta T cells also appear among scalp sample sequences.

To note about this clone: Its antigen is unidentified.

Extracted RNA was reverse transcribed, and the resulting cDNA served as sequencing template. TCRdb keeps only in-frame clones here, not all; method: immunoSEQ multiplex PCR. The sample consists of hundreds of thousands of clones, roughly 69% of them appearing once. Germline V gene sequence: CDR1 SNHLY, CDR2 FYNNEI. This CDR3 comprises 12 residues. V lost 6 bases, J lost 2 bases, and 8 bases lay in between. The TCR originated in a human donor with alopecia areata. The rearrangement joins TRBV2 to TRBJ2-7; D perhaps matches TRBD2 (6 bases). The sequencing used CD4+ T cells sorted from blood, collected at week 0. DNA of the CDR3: TGTGCCAGCAGCGGGGGTCCCTACGAGCAGTACTTC. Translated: CASSGGPYEQYF.